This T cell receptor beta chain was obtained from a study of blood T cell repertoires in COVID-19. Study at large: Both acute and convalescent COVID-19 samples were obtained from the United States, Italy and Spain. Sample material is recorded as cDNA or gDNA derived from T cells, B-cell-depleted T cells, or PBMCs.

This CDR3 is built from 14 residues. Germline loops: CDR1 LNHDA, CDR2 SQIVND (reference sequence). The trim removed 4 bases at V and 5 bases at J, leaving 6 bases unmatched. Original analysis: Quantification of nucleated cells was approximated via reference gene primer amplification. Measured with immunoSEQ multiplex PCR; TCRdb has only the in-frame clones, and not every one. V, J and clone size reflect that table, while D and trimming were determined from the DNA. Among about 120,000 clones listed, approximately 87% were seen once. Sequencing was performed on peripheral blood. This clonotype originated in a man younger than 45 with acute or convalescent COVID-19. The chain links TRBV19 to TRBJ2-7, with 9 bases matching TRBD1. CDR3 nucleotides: TGTGCCAGTAGTAACCGGGACAGGGTGGACGAGCAGTACTTC. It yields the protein CASSNRDRVDEQYF. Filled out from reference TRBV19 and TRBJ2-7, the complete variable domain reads DGGITQSPKYLFRKEGQNVTLSCEQNLNHDAMYWYRQDPGQGLRLIYYSQIVNDFQKGDIAEGYSVSREKKESFPLTVTSAQKNPTAFYLCASSNRDRVDEQYFGPGTRLTVT.